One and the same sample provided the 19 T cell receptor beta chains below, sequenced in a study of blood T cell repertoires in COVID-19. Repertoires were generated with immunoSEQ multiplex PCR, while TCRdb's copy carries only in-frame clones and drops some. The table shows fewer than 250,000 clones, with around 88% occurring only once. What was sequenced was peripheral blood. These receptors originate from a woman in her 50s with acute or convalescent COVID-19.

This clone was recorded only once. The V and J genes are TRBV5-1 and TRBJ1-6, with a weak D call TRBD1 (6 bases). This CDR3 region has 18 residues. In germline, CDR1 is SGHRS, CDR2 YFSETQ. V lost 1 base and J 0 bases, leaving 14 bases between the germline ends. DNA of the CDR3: TGCGCCAGCAGCTTGTTAGGGGGGGTGAGCTCCTATAATTCACCCCTCCACTTT. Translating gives CASSLLGGVSSYNSPLHF.

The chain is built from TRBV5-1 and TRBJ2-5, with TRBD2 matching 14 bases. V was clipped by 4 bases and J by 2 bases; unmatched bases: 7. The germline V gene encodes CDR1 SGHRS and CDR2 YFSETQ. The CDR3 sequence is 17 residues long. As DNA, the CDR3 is TGCGCCAGCAGCGCGGGACTAGCGGGAGTTCGTCAAGAGACCCAGTACTTC. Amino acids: CASSAGLAGVRQETQYF.

The CDR3 DNA reads TGTGCCAGCTCACGGGACAGGAACACTGAAGCTTTCTTT. This translates into CASSRDRNTEAFF. The J gene is TRBJ1-1, the V gene TRBV18, with 7 bases fitting TRBD1. In germline, CDR1 is KGHSH, CDR2 LQKENI. After removal of 4 bases from V and 1 base from J, the junction contained 0 bases not matched to a gene. The CDR3 has 13 residues.

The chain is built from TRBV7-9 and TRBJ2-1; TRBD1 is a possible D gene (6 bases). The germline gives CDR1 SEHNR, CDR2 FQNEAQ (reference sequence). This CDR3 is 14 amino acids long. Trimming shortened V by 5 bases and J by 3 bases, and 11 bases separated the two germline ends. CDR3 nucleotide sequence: TGTGCCAGCAGCGTAGGACAGTACTACAATGAGCAGTTCTTC. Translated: CASSVGQYYNEQFF.

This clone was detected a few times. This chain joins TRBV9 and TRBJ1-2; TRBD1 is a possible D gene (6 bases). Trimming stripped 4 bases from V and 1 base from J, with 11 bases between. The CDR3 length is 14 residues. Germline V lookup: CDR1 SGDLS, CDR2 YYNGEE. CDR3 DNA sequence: TGTGCCAGCAGCCTTACAGGGCTTAACTATGGCTACACCTTC. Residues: CASSLTGLNYGYTF.

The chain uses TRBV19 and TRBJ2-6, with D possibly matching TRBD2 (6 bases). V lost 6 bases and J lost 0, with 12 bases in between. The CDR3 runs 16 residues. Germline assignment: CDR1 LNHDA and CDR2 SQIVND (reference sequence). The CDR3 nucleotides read TGTGCCAGTAGCCGGACGGACTACTCTGGGGCCAACGTCCTGACTTTC. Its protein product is CASSRTDYSGANVLTF.

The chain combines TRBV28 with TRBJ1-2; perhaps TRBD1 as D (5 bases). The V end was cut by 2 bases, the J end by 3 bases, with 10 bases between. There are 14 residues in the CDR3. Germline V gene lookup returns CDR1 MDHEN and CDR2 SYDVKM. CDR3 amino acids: CASSLEAGYYGYTF. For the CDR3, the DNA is TGTGCCAGCAGTTTAGAGGCAGGGTACTATGGCTACACCTTC.

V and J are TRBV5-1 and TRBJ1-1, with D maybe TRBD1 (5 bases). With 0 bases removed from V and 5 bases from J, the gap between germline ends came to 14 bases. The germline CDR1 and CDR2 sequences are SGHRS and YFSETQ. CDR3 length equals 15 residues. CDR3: CASSLEQGGGTEAFF. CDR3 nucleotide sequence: TGCGCCAGCAGCTTGGAGCAGGGCGGAGGGACTGAAGCTTTCTTT.

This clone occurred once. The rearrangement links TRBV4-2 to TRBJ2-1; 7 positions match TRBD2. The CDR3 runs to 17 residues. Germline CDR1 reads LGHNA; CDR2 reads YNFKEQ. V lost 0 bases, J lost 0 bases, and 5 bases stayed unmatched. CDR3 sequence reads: CASSQEPGGSSYNEQFF. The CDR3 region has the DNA TGTGCCAGCAGCCAAGAACCGGGCGGGAGCTCCTACAATGAGCAGTTCTTC.

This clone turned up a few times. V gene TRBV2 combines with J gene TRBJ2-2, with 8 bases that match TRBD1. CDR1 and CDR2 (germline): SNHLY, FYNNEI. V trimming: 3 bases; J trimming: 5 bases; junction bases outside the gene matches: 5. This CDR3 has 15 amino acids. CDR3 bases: TGTGCCAGCAGTGACAGGGGGCTTGGGACCGGGGAGCTGTTTTTT. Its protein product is CASSDRGLGTGELFF.

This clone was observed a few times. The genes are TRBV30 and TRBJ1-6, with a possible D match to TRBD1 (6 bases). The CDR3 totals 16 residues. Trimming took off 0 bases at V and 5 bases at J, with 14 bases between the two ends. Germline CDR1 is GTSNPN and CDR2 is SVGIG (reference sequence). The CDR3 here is CAWSVNRVGNNSPLHF. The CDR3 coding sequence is TGTGCCTGGAGTGTAAACAGGGTGGGGAATAATTCACCCCTCCACTTT.

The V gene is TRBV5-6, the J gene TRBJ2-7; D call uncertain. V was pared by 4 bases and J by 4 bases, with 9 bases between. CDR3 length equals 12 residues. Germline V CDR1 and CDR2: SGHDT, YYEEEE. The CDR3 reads CASSSPSYEQYF. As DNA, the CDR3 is TGTGCCAGCAGCAGCCCAAGTTACGAGCAGTACTTC.

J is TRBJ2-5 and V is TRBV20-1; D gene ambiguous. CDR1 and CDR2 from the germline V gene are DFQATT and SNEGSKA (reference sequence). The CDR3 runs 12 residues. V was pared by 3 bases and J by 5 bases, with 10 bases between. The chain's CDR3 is CSASGSKETQYF. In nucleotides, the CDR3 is TGCAGTGCTAGTGGTAGCAAGGAGACCCAGTACTTC.

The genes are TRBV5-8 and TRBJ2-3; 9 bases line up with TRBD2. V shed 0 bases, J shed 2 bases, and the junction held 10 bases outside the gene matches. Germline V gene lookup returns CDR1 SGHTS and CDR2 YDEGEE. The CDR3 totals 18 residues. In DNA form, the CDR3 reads TGTGCCAGCAGCTTGGCGATTTCGGCGGGAGGGTTCACAGATACGCAGTATTTT. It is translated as CASSLAISAGGFTDTQYF.

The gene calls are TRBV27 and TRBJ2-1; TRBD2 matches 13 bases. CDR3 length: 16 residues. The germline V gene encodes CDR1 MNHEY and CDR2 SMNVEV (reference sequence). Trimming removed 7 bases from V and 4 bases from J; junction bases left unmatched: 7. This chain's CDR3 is CASNQGGLAGYNEQFF. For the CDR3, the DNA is TGTGCCAGCAACCAAGGGGGACTAGCGGGATACAATGAGCAGTTCTTC.

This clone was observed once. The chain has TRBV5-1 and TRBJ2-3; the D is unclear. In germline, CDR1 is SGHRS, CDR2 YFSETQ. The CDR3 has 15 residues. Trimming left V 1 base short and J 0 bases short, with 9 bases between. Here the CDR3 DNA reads TGCGCCAGCAGCTTGTCCCAGTTTAGCACAGATACGCAGTATTTT. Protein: CASSLSQFSTDTQYF.

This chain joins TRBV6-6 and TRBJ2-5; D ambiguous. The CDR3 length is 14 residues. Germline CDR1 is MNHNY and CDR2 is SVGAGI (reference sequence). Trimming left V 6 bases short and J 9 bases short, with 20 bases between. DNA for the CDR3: TGTGCCAGCAGGGGTACAGCTTCCAAAAGCCCCCAGTACTTC. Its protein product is CASRGTASKSPQYF.

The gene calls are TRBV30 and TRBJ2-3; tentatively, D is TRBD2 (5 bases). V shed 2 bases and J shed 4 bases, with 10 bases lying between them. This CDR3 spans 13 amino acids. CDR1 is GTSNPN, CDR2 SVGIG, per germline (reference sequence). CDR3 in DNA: TGTGCCTGGAGTTTGGGGAGATCAGATACGCAGTATTTT. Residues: CAWSLGRSDTQYF.

The DNA of the CDR3 is TGTGCCAGCAGCTTCTCAGCGGGGGACCTCAATGAGCAGTTCTTC. Amino acids: CASSFSAGDLNEQFF. This rearrangement joins TRBV5-4 to TRBJ2-1; 8 nucleotides match TRBD2. CDR1 and CDR2 from the germline V gene are SGHNT and YYREEE (reference sequence). The CDR3 sequence is 15 residues long. The V and J ends lost 2 bases and 6 bases, in that order; junction bases with no gene match: 7.